These 32 T cell receptor beta chains share one sample of origin, sequenced in a study of T-cell memory formation after mild COVID-19 (dated by TCRdb to the early 2020s). The receptor library was made with 5' RACE. Sequenced on an Illumina NovaSeq 6000. The public reads were run again by TCRdb, first through fastp at Q25 and then through MiXCR, and only productive beta chains were kept. Rows are unified per CDR3 protein, each entry keeping the most common DNA and genes. The sample data list around 160,000 distinct CDR3 sequences, and roughly 12% of these were observed just once. The ten largest clones add up to approximately 3.4% of the sample. The specimen sequenced was PBMCs or a T cell subset sorted from them (not recorded which). These TCRs come from a young man who had mild COVID-19 (a few samples of this study predate the infection). The sample titles of this study are shuffled in the database, so cell type and time point are left out; the donor was told from shared clones.

This clonotype was found a few times. The V call is TRBV4-2, the J call TRBJ2-1; 7 bases are shared with TRBD2. Germline V gene data show CDR1 as LGHNA and CDR2 as YNFKEQ. The CDR3 extends over 13 amino acids. J lost 10 bases, V lost 0 bases, and 3 bases had no gene match. The CDR3 sequence is CASSQDIGGEQFF. DNA for the CDR3: TGTGCCAGCAGCCAAGATATCGGGGGGGAGCAGTTCTTC.

The V and J genes are TRBV5-1 and TRBJ1-1; D possibly corresponds to TRBD1 (6 bases). The ends were cut back, 1 base at V and 2 bases at J, with 18 bases in the middle. CDR1 and CDR2 (germline): SGHRS, YFSETQ. The length of the CDR3 is 17 residues. The CDR3 protein is CASSLFSGHGSNTEAFF. DNA of the CDR3: TGCGCCAGCAGCTTGTTTTCGGGACACGGTTCTAACACTGAAGCTTTCTTT.

This clonotype was observed many times. The rearrangement links TRBV7-2 to TRBJ1-5; D is possibly TRBD1 (6 bases). V dropped 5 bases and J dropped 5 bases, with 16 bases sitting between them. Germline CDR1 and CDR2: SGHTA and FQGNSA. This CDR3 region has 15 residues. The CDR3 loop is CASSPGGGGDQPQHF. CDR3 in DNA: TGTGCCAGCAGCCCGGGGGGGGGCGGAGATCAGCCCCAGCATTTT. Variable domain in full (rest from reference TRBV7-2 and TRBJ1-5): GAGVSQSPSNKVTEKGKDVELRCDPISGHTALYWYRQSLGQGLEFLIYFQGNSAPDKSGLPSDRFSAERTGGSVSTLTIQRTQQEDSAVYLCASSPGGGGDQPQHFGDGTRLSIL.

The chain couples TRBV18 to TRBJ2-5, with unresolved D. The CDR3 is made up of 14 amino acids. The germline gives CDR1 KGHSH, CDR2 LQKENI. Trimming removed 1 base at V and 1 base at J, with 7 bases between. The chain's CDR3 is CASSPQVVQETQYF. In DNA, the CDR3 is TGTGCCAGCTCACCACAGGTCGTCCAAGAGACCCAGTACTTC. The complete variable domain, with remaining parts taken from reference TRBV18 and TRBJ2-5, reads NAGVMQNPRHLVRRRGQEARLRCSPMKGHSHVYWYRQLPEEGLKFMVYLQKENIIDESGMPKERFSAEFPKEGPSILRIQQVVRGDSAAYFCASSPQVVQETQYFGPGTRLLVL.

The rearrangement links TRBV7-2 to TRBJ2-5; tentatively, D is TRBD1 (6 bases). CDR1 is SGHTA, CDR2 FQGNSA, per germline. V lost 0 bases to trimming and J lost 5 bases, with 13 bases between them. The length of the CDR3 is 15 residues. The CDR3 reads CASSLARTGLETQYF. CDR3 bases: TGTGCCAGCAGCTTAGCGCGTACAGGGTTGGAGACCCAGTACTTC.

V gene TRBV6-6 combines with J gene TRBJ2-3; the match to TRBD2 covers 10 bases. The ends lost 4 bases at V and 9 bases at J; junction bases unmatched: 10. This CDR3 contains 15 residues. Looked up from germline, CDR1 is MNHNY and CDR2 is SVGAGI (reference sequence). The CDR3, as DNA: TGTGCCAGCAGTTTCTTCAGCGGGGGGGCAGGGACGCAGTATTTT. This codes for CASSFFSGGAGTQYF.

This sequence joins TRBV7-9 and TRBJ2-7; 15 nucleotides line up with TRBD2. The CDR3 consists of 17 residues. Germline-derived CDR1 and CDR2 are SEHNR and FQNEAQ (reference sequence). Losses at the gene ends were 1 base for V and 2 bases for J; bases not matched to a gene: 3. CDR3 nucleotides: TGTGCCAGCAGCTTAGTAGGGACTAGCGGGGGGACCTACGAGCAGTACTTC. Its translation is CASSLVGTSGGTYEQYF.

The rearrangement links TRBV20-1 to TRBJ2-5; TRBD2 matches at 9 bases. This CDR3 contains 13 residues. Germline V lookup: CDR1 DFQATT, CDR2 SNEGSKA (reference sequence). After removal of 6 bases from V and 4 bases from J, the junction contained 6 bases not matched to a gene. As DNA, the CDR3 is TGCAGTGCAACGCGGGGGGGCCGAGAGACCCAGTACTTC. It encodes CSATRGGRETQYF.

The V and J genes are TRBV5-1 and TRBJ1-5; TRBD1 matches 7 bases. V shed 2 bases, J shed 5 bases, and the junction held 4 bases outside the gene matches. Per germline, CDR1 SGHRS and CDR2 YFSETQ. This CDR3 contains 14 residues. This CDR3 is CASSFTGEDQPQHF. CDR3 bases: TGCGCCAGCAGCTTTACAGGGGAAGATCAGCCCCAGCATTTT. Full variable domain (rest looked up from reference TRBV5-1 and TRBJ1-5): KAGVTQTPRYLIKTRGQQVTLSCSPISGHRSVSWYQQTPGQGLQFLFEYFSETQRNKGNFPGRFSGRQFSNSRSEMNVSTLELGDSALYLCASSFTGEDQPQHFGDGTRLSIL.

The chain is built from TRBV14 and TRBJ2-5; the D is unclear. Germline V lookup: CDR1 SGHDN, CDR2 FVKESK. V gave up 0 bases and J gave up 7 bases, with 12 bases separating them. The CDR3 has 14 amino acids. CDR3 bases: TGTGCCAGCAGCCAAGAAACAGCCCGCCCGACCCAGTACTTC. Translation gives CASSQETARPTQYF.

The chain employs TRBV7-2 and TRBJ2-3, with 10 bases aligning to TRBD2. V trimming: 5 bases; J trimming: 11 bases; junction bases outside the gene matches: 10. Germline V gives CDR1 SGHTA, CDR2 FQGNSA. This CDR3 comprises 14 residues. The CDR3 DNA follows: TGTGCCAGCAGCCCCGGACTAGCGGAAGCCATGCAGTATTTT. Residues: CASSPGLAEAMQYF.

Many counts were recorded for this clonotype. The rearrangement links TRBV7-9 to TRBJ1-2; D uncertain. Trimming took 6 bases from V and 7 from J, leaving 15 bases between them. The CDR3 totals 13 residues. Looked up from germline, CDR1 is SEHNR and CDR2 is FQNEAQ (reference sequence). The DNA for the CDR3 is TGTGCCAGCAGGGACGCCGGAGTGTCTGGCTACACCTTC. Encoded protein: CASRDAGVSGYTF. Full variable domain (outside the CDR3, taken from reference TRBV7-9 and TRBJ1-2): DTGVSQNPRHKITKRGQNVTFRCDPISEHNRLYWYRQTLGQGPEFLTYFQNEAQLEKSRLLSDRFSAERPKGSFSTLEIQRTEQGDSAMYLCASRDAGVSGYTFGSGTRLTVV.

This rearrangement joins TRBV29-1 to TRBJ1-2, with D maybe TRBD1 (6 bases). In germline, CDR1 is SQVTM, CDR2 ANQGSEA. The CDR3 loop spans 12 amino acids. V lost 7 bases, J lost 6 bases, and 15 bases lay in between. The chain's CDR3 is CSAGAGADGYTF. Written as DNA, the CDR3 is TGCAGCGCCGGAGCAGGGGCGGATGGCTACACCTTC.

The sample holds many counts of this clonotype. The chain uses TRBV4-3 and TRBJ2-1; D is possibly TRBD1 (6 bases). The length of the CDR3 is 14 residues. The germline V gene encodes CDR1 LGHNA and CDR2 YSLEER. The V and J ends lost 3 bases and 5 bases respectively, with 11 bases between them. CDR3: CASSQGAPNNEQFF. The CDR3 DNA is TGCGCCAGCAGCCAGGGGGCGCCGAACAATGAGCAGTTCTTC.

This chain joins TRBV9 and TRBJ1-6; D call uncertain. Trimming removed 0 bases from V and 10 bases from J, with 11 bases in between. Germline values: CDR1 SGDLS, CDR2 YYNGEE. The CDR3 totals 14 residues. The CDR3 spells CASSVGQDSSPLHF. The DNA for the CDR3 is TGTGCCAGCAGCGTAGGTCAGGATAGCTCACCCCTCCACTTT.

The chain recombines TRBV29-1 with TRBJ2-3; 7 bases are shared with TRBD1. The germline V gene has CDR1 SQVTM and CDR2 ANQGSEA. Trimming at V came to 4 bases and at J to 2 bases, leaving 6 bases not matched to a gene. This CDR3 spans 14 amino acids. CDR3 nucleotides: TGCAGCGTTGCGGTAGGGGGCAACACAGATACGCAGTATTTT. Its protein product is CSVAVGGNTDTQYF.

This clonotype came up a few times. This chain links TRBV5-1 with TRBJ2-5; the D gene is possibly TRBD1 (6 bases). Deletions cut 1 base from V and 2 bases from J, with 15 bases between. The germline V gene encodes CDR1 SGHRS and CDR2 YFSETQ. The CDR3 is 16 residues long. This CDR3 is CASSLLSGTQQETQYF. DNA for the CDR3: TGCGCCAGCAGCTTGTTATCCGGGACACAGCAAGAGACCCAGTACTTC.

The gene calls are TRBV11-2 and TRBJ2-5; D uncertain. Germline values: CDR1 SGHAT, CDR2 FQNNGV. The CDR3 has 14 residues. V dropped 1 base and J dropped 5 bases, with 11 bases sitting between them. CDR3 loop: CASSLAGRQETQYF. CDR3 bases: TGTGCCAGCAGCTTAGCCGGCCGGCAGGAGACCCAGTACTTC.

The chain employs TRBV6-6 and TRBJ2-5; D ambiguous. The V and J ends lost 0 bases and 2 bases respectively, with 7 bases between them. The length of the CDR3 is 14 residues. Germline loops: CDR1 MNHNY, CDR2 SVGAGI (reference sequence). This CDR3 reads CASSYSVSQETQYF. For the CDR3, the DNA is TGTGCCAGCAGTTACTCGGTCAGTCAAGAGACCCAGTACTTC.

The table lists this clonotype with a few counts. This chain connects TRBV4-3 to TRBJ2-1, with TRBD2 as a possible D gene (6 bases). Trimming removed 4 bases at V and 7 bases at J, with 17 bases between. This CDR3 comprises 15 residues. Germline V gene sequence: CDR1 LGHNA, CDR2 YSLEER. CDR3 coding DNA: TGCGCCAGCAGCCCCCGACGGGGGTGGGGGAATGAGCAGTTCTTC. It is translated as CASSPRRGWGNEQFF.

This clonotype came up a few times. The chain links TRBV5-1 to TRBJ2-1; possibly TRBD1 or TRBD2 for D (5 bases each). Per germline, CDR1 SGHRS and CDR2 YFSETQ. The CDR3 length is 16 residues. V was cut by 8 bases and J by 1 base, with 19 bases left in between. CDR3 amino acids: CARNFPEWGSYNEQFF. CDR3 in DNA: TGCGCCAGGAACTTTCCTGAGTGGGGGTCCTACAATGAGCAGTTCTTC.

This clonotype was recorded a few times. Here the CDR3 DNA reads TGCGCCAGCAGCGATCGGACAGGGATCTTCTCCTATAATTCACCCCTCCACTTT. Translated, it gives CASSDRTGIFSYNSPLHF. The rearrangement joins TRBV5-1 to TRBJ1-6, with 8 bases that match TRBD1. The CDR3 spans 18 residues. With 4 bases clipped from V and 0 bases from J, the junction kept 9 bases outside the gene matches. Germline-derived CDR1 and CDR2 are SGHRS and YFSETQ.

This clonotype was seen more than once but under ten times. A much larger clone lies a single base off, so this may be a read error. The chain is built from TRBV20-1 and TRBJ2-7, with 11 bases matching TRBD2. This CDR3 has 16 amino acids. With V trimmed by 3 bases and J by 2 bases, 9 bases remained unmatched. Per the germline V gene, CDR1 is DFQATT and CDR2 is SNEGSKA (reference sequence). CDR3 region: CSASDSNSGGAYEQYV. CDR3 coding DNA: TGCAGTGCTAGCGACTCTAATAGCGGGGGGGCCTACGAGCAGTACGTC.

The V gene is TRBV10-3, the J gene TRBJ1-2; 8 nucleotides match TRBD1. This CDR3 has 14 residues. The V gene end was trimmed by 6 bases and the J gene end by 0 bases; junction bases not matched to a gene: 3. CDR1 is ENHRY, CDR2 SYGVKD, per germline. This CDR3 reads CAIRGTGTNYGYTF. The CDR3 DNA is TGTGCCATCAGGGGGACAGGTACTAACTATGGCTACACCTTC.

The V call is TRBV5-1, the J call TRBJ2-3, with D possibly called TRBD1 or TRBD2 (6 bases each). The CDR3 is 14 residues long. Germline-derived CDR1 and CDR2 are SGHRS and YFSETQ. With 5 bases removed from V and 6 bases from J, the gap between germline ends came to 16 bases. The CDR3: CASSTGGPRDTQYF. The DNA of the CDR3 is TGCGCCAGCAGTACTGGGGGGCCCAGGGATACGCAGTATTTT.

The rearrangement joins TRBV7-9 to TRBJ1-2; D is uncertain. From germline, CDR1 is SEHNR and CDR2 FQNEAQ (reference sequence). Trimming stripped 0 bases from V and 2 bases from J, with 4 bases between. The CDR3 runs to 13 residues. For the CDR3, the DNA is TGTGCCAGCAGCTTAGCCAGGAACTATGGCTACACCTTC. Its protein product is CASSLARNYGYTF.

V and J are TRBV2 and TRBJ2-1; 8 nucleotides line up with TRBD1. The ends lost 7 bases at V and 8 bases at J; junction bases unmatched: 7. Germline V lookup: CDR1 SNHLY, CDR2 FYNNEI. CDR3 length: 13 residues. The CDR3 DNA sequence: TGTGCCAGCACTATGGACAGGGCGGATGAGCAGTTCTTC. Translation gives CASTMDRADEQFF.

This clonotype has just a few counts. The chain carries TRBV7-3 and TRBJ1-5; possibly TRBD1 for D (5 bases). Trimming left V 6 bases short and J 6 bases short, with 12 bases between. The CDR3 length is 13 residues. Germline CDR1 and CDR2: SGHTA and FQGTGA. The chain's CDR3 is CASSYGRGQPQHF. CDR3 coding DNA: TGTGCCAGCAGTTACGGGAGGGGTCAGCCCCAGCATTTT. Based on the CDR3 plus reference TRBV7-3 and TRBJ1-5, the full variable domain is GAGVSQTPSNKVTEKGKYVELRCDPISGHTALYWYRQSLGQGPEFLIYFQGTGAADDSGLPNDRFFAVRPEGSVSTLKIQRTERGDSAVYLCASSYGRGQPQHFGDGTRLSIL.

The chain recombines TRBV7-9 with TRBJ1-6; no clear D gene. Trimming stripped 2 bases from V and 11 bases from J, with 10 bases between. In germline, CDR1 is SEHNR, CDR2 FQNEAQ (reference sequence). The CDR3 is 13 amino acids. CDR3 sequence: CASSLTGAAPLHF. The CDR3 DNA is TGTGCCAGCAGCTTAACGGGAGCCGCACCCCTCCACTTT. The full variable domain, in which reference TRBV7-9 and TRBJ1-6 provide the parts outside the CDR3, is DTGVSQNPRHKITKRGQNVTFRCDPISEHNRLYWYRQTLGQGPEFLTYFQNEAQLEKSRLLSDRFSAERPKGSFSTLEIQRTEQGDSAMYLCASSLTGAAPLHFGNGTRLTVT.

In its sample, this clonotype was seen once. The chain employs TRBV12-3 or TRBV12-4 and TRBJ1-5, with D perhaps TRBD1 (6 bases). The CDR3 totals 14 residues. Trimming removed 2 bases at V and 7 bases at J, with 12 bases between. The chain's CDR3 is CASSLPGVGQPQHF. CDR3 nucleotides: TGTGCCAGCAGTTTACCAGGGGTAGGGCAGCCCCAGCATTTT.

The chain combines TRBV7-2 with TRBJ1-4; D is unclear. CDR1 and CDR2 from the germline V gene are SGHTA and FQGNSA. This CDR3 is built from 14 residues. The V gene lost 5 bases and the J gene lost 8 bases, with 15 bases spanning the gap. This CDR3 is CASSRSFPGEKLFF. The CDR3, as DNA: TGTGCCAGCAGCCGGAGCTTTCCCGGGGAAAAACTGTTTTTT.

This sequence joins TRBV7-2 and TRBJ1-2; D is unresolved. V dropped 2 bases and J dropped 10 bases, with 17 bases sitting between them. In germline, CDR1 is SGHTA, CDR2 FQGNSA. There are 14 residues in the CDR3. CDR3 coding DNA: TGTGCCAGCAGCTTATTCGAATCGGGTCCTACCTACACCTTC. It translates to CASSLFESGPTYTF.